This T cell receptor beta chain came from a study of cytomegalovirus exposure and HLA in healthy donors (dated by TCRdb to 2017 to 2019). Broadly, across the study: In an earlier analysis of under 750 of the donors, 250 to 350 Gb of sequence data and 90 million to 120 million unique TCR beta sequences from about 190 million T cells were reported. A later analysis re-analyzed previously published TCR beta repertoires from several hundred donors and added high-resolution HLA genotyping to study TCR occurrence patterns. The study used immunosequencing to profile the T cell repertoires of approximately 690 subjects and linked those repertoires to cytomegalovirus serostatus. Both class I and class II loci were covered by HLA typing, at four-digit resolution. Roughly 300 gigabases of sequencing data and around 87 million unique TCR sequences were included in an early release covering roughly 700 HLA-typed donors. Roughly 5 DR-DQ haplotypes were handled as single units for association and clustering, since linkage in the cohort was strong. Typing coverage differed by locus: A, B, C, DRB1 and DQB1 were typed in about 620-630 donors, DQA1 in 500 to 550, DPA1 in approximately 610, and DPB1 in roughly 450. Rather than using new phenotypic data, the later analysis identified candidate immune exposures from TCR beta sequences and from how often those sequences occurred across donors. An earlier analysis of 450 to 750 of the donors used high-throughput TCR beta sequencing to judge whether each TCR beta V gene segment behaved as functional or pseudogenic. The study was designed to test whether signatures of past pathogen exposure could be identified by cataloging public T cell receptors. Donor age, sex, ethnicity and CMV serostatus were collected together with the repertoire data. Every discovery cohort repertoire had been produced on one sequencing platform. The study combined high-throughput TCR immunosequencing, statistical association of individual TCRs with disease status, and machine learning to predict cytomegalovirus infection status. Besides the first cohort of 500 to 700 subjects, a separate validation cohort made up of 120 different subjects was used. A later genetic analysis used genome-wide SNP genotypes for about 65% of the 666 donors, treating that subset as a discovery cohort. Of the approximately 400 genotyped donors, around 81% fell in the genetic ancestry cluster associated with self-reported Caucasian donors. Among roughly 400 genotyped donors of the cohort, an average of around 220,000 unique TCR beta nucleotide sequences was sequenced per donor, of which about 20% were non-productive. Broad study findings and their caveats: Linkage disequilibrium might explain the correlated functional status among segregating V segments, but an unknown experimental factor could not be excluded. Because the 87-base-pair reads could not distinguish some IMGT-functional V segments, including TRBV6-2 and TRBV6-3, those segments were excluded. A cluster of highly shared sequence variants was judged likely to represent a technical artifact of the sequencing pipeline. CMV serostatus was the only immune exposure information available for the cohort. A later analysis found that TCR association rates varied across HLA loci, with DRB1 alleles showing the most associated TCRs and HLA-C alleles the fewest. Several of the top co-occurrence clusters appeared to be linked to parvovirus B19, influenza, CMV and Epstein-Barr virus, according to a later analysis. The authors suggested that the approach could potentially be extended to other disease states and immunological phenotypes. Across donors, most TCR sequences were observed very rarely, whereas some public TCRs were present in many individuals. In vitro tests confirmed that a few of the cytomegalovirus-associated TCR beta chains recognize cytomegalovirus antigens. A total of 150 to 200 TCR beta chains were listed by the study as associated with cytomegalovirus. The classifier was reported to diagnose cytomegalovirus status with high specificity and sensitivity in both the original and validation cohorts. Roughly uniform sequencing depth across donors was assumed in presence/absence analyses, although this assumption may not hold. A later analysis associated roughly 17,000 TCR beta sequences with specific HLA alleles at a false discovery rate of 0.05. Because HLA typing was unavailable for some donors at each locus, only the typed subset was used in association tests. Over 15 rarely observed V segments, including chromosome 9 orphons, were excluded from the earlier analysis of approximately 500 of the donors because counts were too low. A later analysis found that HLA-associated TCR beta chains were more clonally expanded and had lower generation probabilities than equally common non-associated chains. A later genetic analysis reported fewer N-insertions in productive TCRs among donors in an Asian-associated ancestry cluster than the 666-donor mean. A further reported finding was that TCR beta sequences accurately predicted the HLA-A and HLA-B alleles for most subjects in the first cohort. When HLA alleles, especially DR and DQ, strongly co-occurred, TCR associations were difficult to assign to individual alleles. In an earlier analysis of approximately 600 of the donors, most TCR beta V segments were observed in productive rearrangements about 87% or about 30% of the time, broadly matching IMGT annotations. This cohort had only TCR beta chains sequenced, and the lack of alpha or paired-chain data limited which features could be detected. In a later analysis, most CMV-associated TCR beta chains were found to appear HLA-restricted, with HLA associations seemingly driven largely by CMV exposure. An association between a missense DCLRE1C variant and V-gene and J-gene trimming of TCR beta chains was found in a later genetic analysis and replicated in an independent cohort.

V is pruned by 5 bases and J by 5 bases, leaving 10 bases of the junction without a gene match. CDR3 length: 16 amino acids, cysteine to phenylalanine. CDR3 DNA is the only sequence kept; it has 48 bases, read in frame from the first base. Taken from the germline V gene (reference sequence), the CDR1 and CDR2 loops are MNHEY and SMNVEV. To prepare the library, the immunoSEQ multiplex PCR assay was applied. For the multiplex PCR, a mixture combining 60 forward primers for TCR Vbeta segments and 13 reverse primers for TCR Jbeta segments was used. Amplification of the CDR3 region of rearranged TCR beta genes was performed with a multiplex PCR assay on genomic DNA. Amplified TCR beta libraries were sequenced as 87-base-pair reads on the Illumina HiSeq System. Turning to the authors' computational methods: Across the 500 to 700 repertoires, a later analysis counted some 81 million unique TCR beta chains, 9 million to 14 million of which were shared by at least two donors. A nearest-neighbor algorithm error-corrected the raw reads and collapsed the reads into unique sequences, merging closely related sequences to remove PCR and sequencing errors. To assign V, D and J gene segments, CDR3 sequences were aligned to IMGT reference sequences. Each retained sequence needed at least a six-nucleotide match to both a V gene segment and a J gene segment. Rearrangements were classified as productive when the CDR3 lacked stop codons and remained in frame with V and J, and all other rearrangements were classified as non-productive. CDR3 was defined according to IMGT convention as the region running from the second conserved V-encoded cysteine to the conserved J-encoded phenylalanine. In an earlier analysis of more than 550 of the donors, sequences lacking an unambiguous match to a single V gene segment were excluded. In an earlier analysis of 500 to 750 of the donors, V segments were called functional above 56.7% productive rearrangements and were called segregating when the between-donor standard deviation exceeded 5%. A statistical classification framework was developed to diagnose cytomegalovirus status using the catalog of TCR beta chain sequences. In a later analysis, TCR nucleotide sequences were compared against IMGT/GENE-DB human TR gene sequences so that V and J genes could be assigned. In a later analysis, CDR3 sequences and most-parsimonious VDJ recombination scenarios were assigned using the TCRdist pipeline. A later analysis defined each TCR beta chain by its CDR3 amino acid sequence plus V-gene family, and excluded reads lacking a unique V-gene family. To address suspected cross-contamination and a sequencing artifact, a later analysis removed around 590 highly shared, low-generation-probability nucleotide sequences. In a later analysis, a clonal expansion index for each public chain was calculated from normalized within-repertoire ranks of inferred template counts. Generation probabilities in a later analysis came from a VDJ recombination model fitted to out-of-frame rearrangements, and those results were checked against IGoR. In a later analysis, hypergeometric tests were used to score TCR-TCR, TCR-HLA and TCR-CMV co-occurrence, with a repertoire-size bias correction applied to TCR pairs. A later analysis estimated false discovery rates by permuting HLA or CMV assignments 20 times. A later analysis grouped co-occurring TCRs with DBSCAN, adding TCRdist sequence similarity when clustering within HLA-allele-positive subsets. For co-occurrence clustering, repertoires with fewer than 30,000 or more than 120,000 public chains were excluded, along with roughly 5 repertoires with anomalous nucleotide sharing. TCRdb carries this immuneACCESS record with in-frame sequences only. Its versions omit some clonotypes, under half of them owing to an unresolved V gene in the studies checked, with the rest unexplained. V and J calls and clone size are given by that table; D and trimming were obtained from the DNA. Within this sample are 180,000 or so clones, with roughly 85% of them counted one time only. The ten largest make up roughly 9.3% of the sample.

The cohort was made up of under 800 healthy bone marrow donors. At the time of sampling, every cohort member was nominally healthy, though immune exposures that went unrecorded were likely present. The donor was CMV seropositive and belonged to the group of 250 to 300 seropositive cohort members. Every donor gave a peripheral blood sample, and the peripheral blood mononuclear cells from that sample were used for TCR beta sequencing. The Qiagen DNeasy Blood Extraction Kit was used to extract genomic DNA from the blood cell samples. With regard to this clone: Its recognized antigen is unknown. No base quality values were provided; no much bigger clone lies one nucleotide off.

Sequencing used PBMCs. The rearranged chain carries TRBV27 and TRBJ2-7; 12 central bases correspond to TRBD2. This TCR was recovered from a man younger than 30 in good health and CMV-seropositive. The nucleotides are TGTGCCAGCAGTCCCCGGGGACTAGCGGGTCGAAACGAGCAGTACTTC. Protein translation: CASSPRGLAGRNEQYF.